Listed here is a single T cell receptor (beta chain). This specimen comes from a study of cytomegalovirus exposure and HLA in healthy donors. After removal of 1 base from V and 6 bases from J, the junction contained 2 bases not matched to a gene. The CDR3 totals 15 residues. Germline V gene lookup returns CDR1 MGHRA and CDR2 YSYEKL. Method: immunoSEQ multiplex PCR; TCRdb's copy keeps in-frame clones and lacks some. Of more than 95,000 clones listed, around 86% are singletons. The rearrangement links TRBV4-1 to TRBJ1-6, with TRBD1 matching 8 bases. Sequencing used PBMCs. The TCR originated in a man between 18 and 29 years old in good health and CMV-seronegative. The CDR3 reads CASSQAGGGNSPLHF. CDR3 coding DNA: TGCGCCAGCAGCCAAGCAGGGGGCGGTAATTCACCCCTCCACTTT.